Many counts were recorded for the clone carrying this T cell receptor beta chain. Its antigen is still unknown. Looked up from germline, CDR1 is MNHEY and CDR2 is SVGAGI. The CDR3 length is 15 residues. V was clipped by 5 bases and J by 3 bases, with 16 bases between them. The sample is drawn from a study of CD8+ T cells in alopecia areata. For the study at large: Those patients who were treated received oral tofacitinib, which was given at 5 to 10 mg twice daily for moderate-to-severe alopecia areata. Regarding the study as a whole: Higher clonality than in normal scalp was seen in lesional scalp, especially alopecia totalis/universalis. Scalp repertoires also include resident alphabeta T cells from normal skin.

RNA was isolated and reverse transcribed to cDNA, the sequencing template. Method: immunoSEQ multiplex PCR; TCRdb's copy keeps in-frame clones and lacks some. The sample has about 130,000 clones, approximately 49% seen once. The genes are TRBV6-5 and TRBJ1-1; TRBD1 is a possible D gene (5 bases). The source is a human donor with alopecia areata. The material sequenced was CD8+ T cells sorted from blood, taken at week 0. The CDR3 DNA reads as TGTGCCAGCAGTCCTCCCCCCCAGGGTTACACTGAAGCTTTCTTT. This gives the protein CASSPPPQGYTEAFF.